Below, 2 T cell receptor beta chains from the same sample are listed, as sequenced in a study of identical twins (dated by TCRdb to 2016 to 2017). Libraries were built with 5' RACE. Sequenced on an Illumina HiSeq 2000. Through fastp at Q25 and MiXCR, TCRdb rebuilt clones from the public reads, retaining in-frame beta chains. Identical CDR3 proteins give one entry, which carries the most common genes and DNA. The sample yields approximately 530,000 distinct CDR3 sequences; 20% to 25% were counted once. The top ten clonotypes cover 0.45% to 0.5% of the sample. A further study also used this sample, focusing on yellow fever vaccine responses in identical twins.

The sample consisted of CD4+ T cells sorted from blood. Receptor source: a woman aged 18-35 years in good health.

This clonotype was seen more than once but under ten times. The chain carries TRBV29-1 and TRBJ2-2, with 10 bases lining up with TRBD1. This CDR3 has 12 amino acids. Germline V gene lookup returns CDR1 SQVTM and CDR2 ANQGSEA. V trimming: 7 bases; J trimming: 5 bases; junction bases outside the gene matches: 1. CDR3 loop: CSGGQGTGELFF. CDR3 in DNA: TGCAGCGGGGGACAGGGGACCGGGGAGCTGTTTTTT.

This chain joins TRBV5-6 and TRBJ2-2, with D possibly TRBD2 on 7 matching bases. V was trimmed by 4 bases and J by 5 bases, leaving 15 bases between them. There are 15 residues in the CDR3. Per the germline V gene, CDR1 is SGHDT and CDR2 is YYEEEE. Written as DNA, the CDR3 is TGTGCCAGCAGCATCGGACAGCGGGGTACCGGGGAGCTGTTTTTT. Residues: CASSIGQRGTGELFF.